This T cell receptor beta chain appears in the sequencing data of a study of blood T cell repertoires in COVID-19. Method: immunoSEQ multiplex PCR; TCRdb's copy keeps in-frame clones and lacks some. The repertoire holds some 93,000 clones, with 65% to 90% as singletons. V lost 1 base and J lost 6, with 6 bases in between. Germline CDR1 is LNHDA and CDR2 is SQIVND (reference sequence). The CDR3 has 12 amino acids. Sequenced material: peripheral blood. The receptor comes from a woman of 80 years or more with acute or convalescent COVID-19. V usage is TRBV19 and J usage is TRBJ1-2; D unclear. This CDR3 is CASSIVENGYTF. CDR3 DNA sequence: TGTGCCAGTAGTATAGTGGAGAATGGCTACACCTTC. The full variable domain, with the rest looked up from reference TRBV19 and TRBJ1-2, is DGGITQSPKYLFRKEGQNVTLSCEQNLNHDAMYWYRQDPGQGLRLIYYSQIVNDFQKGDIAEGYSVSREKKESFPLTVTSAQKNPTAFYLCASSIVENGYTFGSGTRLTVV.